This T cell receptor (beta chain) was identified in a study of cytomegalovirus exposure and HLA in healthy donors. Notes on the study in general: Clusters of TCRs from the first cohort tended to co-occur in the 120 or so validation repertoires (as a later analysis found).

The V gene's germline CDR1 is SGHTS and CDR2 YDEGEE. With V trimmed by 1 base and J by 9 bases, 4 bases remained unmatched. The CDR3 spans 14 residues. The repertoire was sequenced with immunoSEQ multiplex PCR; TCRdb's copy has only in-frame clones and lacks some. This repertoire shows 99,000 or so clones, roughly 86% found once; its top ten account for approximately 4%. Regarding this clone: Its specificity is not known.

The sequenced sample consisted of PBMCs. The TCR comes from a woman between 18 and 29 years old in good health and CMV-seropositive. The gene calls are TRBV5-8 and TRBJ1-6, with TRBD1 identical over 7 bases. The DNA for the CDR3 is TGTGCCAGCAGCTTGAGGGGGCGAGGTTCACCCCTCCACTTT. Protein: CASSLRGRGSPLHF.